One sample yielded the 8 T cell receptor beta chains listed below, sequenced in a study of tumor-infiltrating lymphocytes in primary liver carcinoma. A constant-region primer served to make TCR beta cDNA from roughly 540 ng total RNA. Generation of the TCR beta libraries relied on three nested multiplex PCR rounds using slightly modified ARM-PCR. Rounds one and two of PCR, each of roughly 10 cycles, were primed with TRBV1-TRBV30 forward primers and a C-beta reverse primer. Via MiXCR, TCRdb re-called the multiplex PCR reads, giving one row per CDR3 protein. The sample lists about 84,000 distinct CDR3 sequences; around 70% were seen once. Each 20-30 mg portion of unsorted bulk tissue served as the source for co-extraction of RNA and DNA. The sample consisted of liver tumor tissue from sampling region 1. Subset given: tumor region T1, superior pole. The source is a man between 35 and 55 years old with primary liver carcinoma and hepatitis B virus infection.

This clonotype was seen once. The chain links TRBV5-4 to TRBJ2-3, with 9 bases that match TRBD2. CDR3 size: 14 residues. Germline CDR1 is SGHNT and CDR2 is YYREEE (reference sequence). The trim removed 5 bases at V and 10 bases at J, leaving 11 bases unmatched. The CDR3 DNA sequence: TGTGCCAGCAGTTATAGCGGGGGAGGAGGTGCGCAGTATTTT. It codes for CASSYSGGGGAQYF.

In this sample, this clonotype is medium-sized. This chain links TRBV4-1 with TRBJ2-1; 7 bases align to TRBD2. CDR1 is MGHRA and CDR2 is YSYEKL in the germline V gene. The CDR3 totals 15 residues. V trimming: 3 bases; J trimming: 7 bases; junction bases outside the gene matches: 9. CDR3 sequence reads: CASSQNGRPENEQFF. The CDR3 nucleotides are TGCGCCAGCAGCCAGAACGGGAGGCCCGAAAATGAGCAGTTCTTC.

This clonotype has a handful of counts. A junction boundary mismatches the germline segment, possibly from a read error. The rearrangement links TRBV11-1 to TRBJ1-5; D gene unclear. The J call could be wrong; TRBJ2-3 is a better fit for the DNA end. Per the germline V gene, CDR1 is SGHAT and CDR2 is FQDESV (reference sequence). The CDR3 totals 13 residues. CDR3 protein: CASSSGSDQPQYF. As DNA, the CDR3 is TGTGCTAGCAGCTCCGGGTCAGATCAGCCCCAGTATTTT.

The chain joins TRBV12-3 or TRBV12-4 to TRBJ2-5; no clear D gene. The CDR3 loop spans 13 amino acids. The germline V and J ends were trimmed by 3 bases and 4 bases, with 9 bases remaining between them. The CDR3: CASSLVHRETQYF. DNA for the CDR3: TGTGCCAGCAGTTTGGTCCACCGAGAGACCCAGTACTTC.

Notes on this clonotype: Sequence at one end of the junction differs from germline and may be a read error. The J gene is TRBJ2-2, the V gene TRBV6-1; maybe TRBD2 (6 bases). This CDR3 spans 15 amino acids. Germline V CDR1 and CDR2: MNHNS, SASEGT. CDR3 coding DNA: TGTGCCGTAAAAGGGCCAGGAGGGAACACCAGGGAGCTGTGTTTT. It specifies CAVKGPGGNTRELCF.

The V gene is TRBV29-1, the J gene TRBJ2-7, with 11 nucleotides matching TRBD1. The CDR3 is 14 residues long. V lost 7 bases, J lost 5 bases, and 10 bases stayed unmatched. Germline V CDR1 and CDR2: SQVTM, ANQGSEA. Here the CDR3 DNA reads TGCAGCGGATTCCGGGACAGGGGGGAGAACGAGCAGTACTTC. Its translation: CSGFRDRGENEQYF.

Turning to this clonotype: The CDR3 end shows no conserved phenylalanine or tryptophan, and so a read error is likely. No DNA is shown, since the ends of the CDR3 on it are uncertain; the CDR3 is the one TCRdb lists. This rearrangement joins TRBV6-6 to TRBJ2-7; whether TRBD1, the table's D call, matches the DNA was not checked. 15 amino acids form the CDR3, both terminal residues included. Germline V gives CDR1 MNHNY, CDR2 SVGAGI (reference sequence). The CDR3 loop is CASSYHRDSSYEHYL.

The CDR3 DNA reads TGTGCCAGCAGTTTGGGGGACTCTGGGGCCAACGTCCTGACTTTC. Its translation: CASSLGDSGANVLTF. The V and J genes are TRBV28 and TRBJ2-6; D tentatively reads TRBD1 or TRBD2 (5 bases each). Trimming pared 3 bases from V and 0 bases from J, leaving 6 bases between. The CDR3 consists of 15 residues. Looked up from germline, CDR1 is MDHEN and CDR2 is SYDVKM.